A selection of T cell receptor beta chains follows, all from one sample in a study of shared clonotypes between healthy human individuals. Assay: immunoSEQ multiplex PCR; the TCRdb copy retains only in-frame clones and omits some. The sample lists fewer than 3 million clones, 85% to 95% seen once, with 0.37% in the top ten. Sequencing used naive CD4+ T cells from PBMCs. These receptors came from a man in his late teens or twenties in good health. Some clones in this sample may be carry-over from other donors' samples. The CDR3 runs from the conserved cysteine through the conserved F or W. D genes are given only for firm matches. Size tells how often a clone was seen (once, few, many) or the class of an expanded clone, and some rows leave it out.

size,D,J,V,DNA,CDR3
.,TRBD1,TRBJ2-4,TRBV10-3,TGTGCCATCAGTGACTCACAGGGGATTCAGTACTTC,CAISDSQGIQYF
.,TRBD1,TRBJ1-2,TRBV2,TGTGCCAGCAGTAGTTTTGGACAGGGGGTCTCTATGTCCTATGGCTACACCTTC,CASSSFGQGVSMSYGYTF
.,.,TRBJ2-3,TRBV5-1,TGCGCCAGCAGCTTGGGGGCTAGCAGCACAGATACGCAGTATTTT,CASSLGASSTDTQYF
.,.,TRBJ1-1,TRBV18,TGTGCCAGCTCTCCCGACAAGAACACTGAAGCTTTCTTT,CASSPDKNTEAFF
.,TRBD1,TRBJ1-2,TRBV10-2,TGCGCCAGCAGTGGGGGGACAGGGCCAATTTGGGGCTATGGCTACACCTTC,CASSGGTGPIWGYGYTF
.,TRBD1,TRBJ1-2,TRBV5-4,TGTGCCGGGGGACAGCCGAATGGCTACACCTTC,CAGGQPNGYTF
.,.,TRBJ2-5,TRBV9,TGTGCCAGCAGCCCCCGATTGAAAGAGACCCAGTACTTC,CASSPRLKETQYF
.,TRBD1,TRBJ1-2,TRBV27,TGTGCCAGCAGTCCTTCGACAGGGAAGGGTGACTATGGCTACACCTTC,CASSPSTGKGDYGYTF
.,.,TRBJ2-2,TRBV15,TGTGCCACCAGTCCCCTGGTGAGGGGGTTGGGGGAGCTGTTTTTT,CATSPLVRGLGELFF
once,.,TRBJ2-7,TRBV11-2,TGTGCCAGCAGCCGCCTGAAAGGGGGTCCAGGGCCTCGGGAGCAGTACTTC,CASSRLKGGPGPREQYF
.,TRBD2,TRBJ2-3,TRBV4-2,TGTGCCAGCAGCCAAGGGCCAAACCTCCCCCCACAGCGGGAAGAAGCAGATACGCAGTATTTT,CASSQGPNLPPQREEADTQYF
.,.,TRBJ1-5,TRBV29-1,TGCAGCGCCAGGGTGGGGAGCAATCAGCCCCAGCATTTT,CSARVGSNQPQHF
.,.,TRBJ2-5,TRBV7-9,TGTGCCAGCAGCTTAGGGTTTACAGAAAGAAGCCAAGAGACCCAGTACTTC,CASSLGFTERSQETQYF
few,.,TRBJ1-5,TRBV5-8,TGTGCCAGCAGCTTGGGCCAGCCCCAGCATTTT,CASSLGQPQHF
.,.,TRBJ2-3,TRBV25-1,TGTGCCAGCAGTGGGACGAGAGATACGCAGTATTTT,CASSGTRDTQYF
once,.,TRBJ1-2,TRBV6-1,TGTGCCAGCCGGGGGCAGGGACCTATTGGCTACACCTTC,CASRGQGPIGYTF
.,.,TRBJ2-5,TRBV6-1,TGTGCCAGCAGTGAACGGACACGGGCGGCGGGGACCCAGTACTTC,CASSERTRAAGTQYF
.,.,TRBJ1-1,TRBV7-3,TGTGCCAGCAGCTTAACCCAGACAGCCACTGAAGCTTTCTTT,CASSLTQTATEAFF
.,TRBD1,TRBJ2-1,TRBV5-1,TGCGCCAGCAGCGGGGGAGGACAGGGTTACAATGAGCAGTTCTTC,CASSGGGQGYNEQFF
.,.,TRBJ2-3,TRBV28,TGTGCCAGCAGTCCCCACTCCCGTATTGATACGCAGTATTTT,CASSPHSRIDTQYF
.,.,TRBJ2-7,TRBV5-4,TGTGCCAGCGGTAGCGCCTTCTACGAGCAGTACTTC,CASGSAFYEQYF
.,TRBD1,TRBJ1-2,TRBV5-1,TGCGCCAGCAGCGTGGGACAGAATTATGGCTACACCTTC,CASSVGQNYGYTF
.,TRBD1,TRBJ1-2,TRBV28,TGTGCCAGCACCCACCAGGGACAGGGGGCGACCGGCTACACCTTC,CASTHQGQGATGYTF
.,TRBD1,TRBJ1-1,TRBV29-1,TGCAGCGCTCAGGGGGGGCTTTATCTCTTGGCTTTCTTT,CSAQGGLYLLAFF
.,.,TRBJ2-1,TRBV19,TGTGCCAGTAGTATAGTCTTGAGCTCCTACAATGAGCAGTTCTTC,CASSIVLSSYNEQFF
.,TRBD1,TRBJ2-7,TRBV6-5,TGTGCCAGCAGTACCCCTGGACAGGGGAGCCACGAGCAGTACTTC,CASSTPGQGSHEQYF
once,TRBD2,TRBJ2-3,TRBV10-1,TGCGCCAGCAGTGAGTTCCAGCGGGAGGCCCTCACTAGCACAGATACGCAGTATTTT,CASSEFQREALTSTDTQYF
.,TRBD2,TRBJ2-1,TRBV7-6,TGTGCCAGCAGCTTAGGCCTAGCGGGAGGGAATGAGCAGTTCTTC,CASSLGLAGGNEQFF
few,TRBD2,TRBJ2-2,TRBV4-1,TGCGCCAGCAGCCCCCGACTAGCCTCGGCCGGGGAGCTGTTTTTT,CASSPRLASAGELFF
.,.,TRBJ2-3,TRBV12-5,TGTGCTAGTGGTCCCGGAACAGATACGCAGTATTTT,CASGPGTDTQYF
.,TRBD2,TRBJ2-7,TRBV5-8,TGTGCCAGCAGCTTTACCGGGACTAGCGGGAGGGCTCTCGAGCAGTACTTC,CASSFTGTSGRALEQYF
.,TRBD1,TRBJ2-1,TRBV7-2,TGTGCCAGCAGCTTAGTCGGGCAGGGGGCGCGGGGTGAGCAGTTCTTC,CASSLVGQGARGEQFF
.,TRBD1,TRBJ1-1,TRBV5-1,TGCGCCAGCAGCTTGGGAGGACAGGGGAACACTGAAGCTTTCTTT,CASSLGGQGNTEAFF
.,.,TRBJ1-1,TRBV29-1,TGCAGCGTTGAAGCGGGAGCGAACACTGAAGCTTTCTTT,CSVEAGANTEAFF
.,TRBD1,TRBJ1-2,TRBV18,TGTGCCAGCTCCCCGACGGACAGGGGGCTTACTAACTATGGCTACACCTTC,CASSPTDRGLTNYGYTF